This passage covers 24 T cell receptor beta chains from one sample sequenced in a study of T cell clonality in common variable immunodeficiency. Sequencing used immunoSEQ multiplex PCR; TCRdb keeps in-frame clones, though not all of them. This sample carries about 32,000 clones, none of them present only once. The source material was peripheral blood mononuclear cells. The receptor set was obtained from a person between 18 and 69 years old in good health.

This clone was recorded many times. The observed sequence ends 3 residues before the CDR3 terminus, with the missing tail filled in from the germline J gene. V and J are TRBV30 and TRBJ2-7, with 9 bases lining up with TRBD2. V lost 1 base to trimming and J lost 6 bases; unmatched junction nucleotides: 10. Germline loops: CDR1 GTSNPN, CDR2 SVGIG (reference sequence). The CDR3 extends over 15 amino acids. Incomplete CDR3 DNA: TGTGCCTGGAGTGGAGGTAGCGGGAGTAAATCCGAG. It specifies CAWSGGSGSKSE. The entire CDR3 protein reads CAWSGGSGSKSEQYF.

Of note for this clone: From the germline J gene comes the end of the CDR3, since the read stops 3 residues before it. The V and J genes are TRBV7-9 and TRBJ2-5; D not certain. Trimming left V 3 bases short and J 4 bases short, with 3 bases between. The CDR3 is 11 amino acids. Germline-derived CDR1 and CDR2 are SEHNR and FQNEAQ (reference sequence). The CDR3: CASSFGETQYF. The covered CDR3 bases are TGTGCCAGCAGCTTCGGAGAGACC.

Details on this clone: The read comes to an end 3 residues before the CDR3 does, leaving the germline J gene to fill in the end. The V call is TRBV19, the J call TRBJ2-1; D remains unclear. The germline V gene encodes CDR1 LNHDA and CDR2 SQIVND (reference sequence). The CDR3 contains 15 residues. The germline V and J ends were trimmed by 4 bases and 0 bases, with 10 bases remaining between them. The CDR3: CASSRLSSSYNEQFF. CDR3 DNA (partial): TGTGCCAGTAGTAGGCTGTCGAGCTCCTACAATGAG.

Details on this clone: The read ends 3 residues shy of where the CDR3 ends; the end is completed using the germline J gene. This chain connects TRBV7-9 to TRBJ2-4, with 8 bases matching TRBD2. Germline assignment: CDR1 SEHNR and CDR2 FQNEAQ (reference sequence). The CDR3 consists of 14 residues. CDR3 DNA (partial): TGTGCCAGCAGCCAAGAGCGACAGCGGGAGACT. Protein product: CASSQERQRET. The entire CDR3 protein is CASSQERQRETQYF.

The table lists this clone with many counts. The CDR3 end falls 3 residues outside the read, so it is completed with the germline J gene. The chain joins TRBV2 to TRBJ2-5, with D possibly being TRBD2 (7 bases). CDR1 and CDR2 (germline): SNHLY, FYNNEI. The CDR3 runs to 15 residues. The germline V and J ends were trimmed by 2 bases and 4 bases, with 14 bases remaining between them. CDR3 DNA, as far as it was read: TGTGCCAGCAGTGAATTAACGGGGGGCAGAGAGACC. Protein sequence: CASSELTGGRET. The full CDR3 protein reads CASSELTGGRETQYF.

The sample holds a few counts of this clone. Read data end 3 residues before the CDR3 end; the end is taken from the germline J gene. The rearrangement joins TRBV7-9 to TRBJ2-3; 8 bases align to TRBD2. The CDR3 is made up of 15 amino acids. The germline gives CDR1 SEHNR, CDR2 FQNEAQ (reference sequence). CDR3 region: CASSFHSGSPATQYF. CDR3 bases read: TGTGCCAGCAGCTTTCACAGCGGGAGTCCCGCGACG. Complete variable domain (other parts from reference TRBV7-9 and TRBJ2-3): DTGVSQNPRHKITKRGQNVTFRCDPISEHNRLYWYRQTLGQGPEFLTYFQNEAQLEKSRLLSDRFSAERPKGSFSTLEIQRTEQGDSAMYLCASSFHSGSPATQYFGPGTRLTVL.

Points on this clone: The sequenced fragment ends 3 residues before the CDR3 boundary, so the rest is inferred from the germline J gene. V is TRBV19 and J is TRBJ2-5, with a possible D match to TRBD1 (5 bases). The CDR3 runs to 16 residues. CDR1 LNHDA and CDR2 SQIVND come from the germline V gene (reference sequence). Between the trimmed V and J ends, which lost 0 bases and 2 bases, there was a span of 13 bases. The sequenced part of the CDR3 DNA is TGTGCCAGTAGTATAGACTTGACAGCCTTTCAAGAGACC. This gives the protein CASSIDLTAFQET. The full CDR3 protein reads CASSIDLTAFQETQYF.

This clone was picked up many times. The observed sequence ends 3 residues before the CDR3 terminus, with the missing tail filled in from the germline J gene. The gene calls are TRBV10-3 and TRBJ1-1; D perhaps matches TRBD1 (5 bases). V was pared by 7 bases and J by 1 base, with 16 bases between. Looked up from germline, CDR1 is ENHRY and CDR2 is SYGVKD. CDR3 length: 15 amino acids. The sequenced CDR3 bases are TGTGCCATCAAGTCGGGTGGGGGGGAGAACACTGAA. Encoded protein: CAIKSGGGENTE. In full, the CDR3 is CAIKSGGGENTEAFF.

Worth noting for this clone: The CDR3 goes on 3 residues after the read ends, and that part is filled in from the germline J gene. The chain links TRBV19 to TRBJ2-3; the match to TRBD1 covers 8 bases. The trim removed 2 bases at V and 6 bases at J, leaving 10 bases unmatched. Per the germline V gene, CDR1 is LNHDA and CDR2 is SQIVND (reference sequence). The CDR3 totals 16 residues. This CDR3 is CASSITGQGRGDTQYF. The part of the CDR3 DNA that was read is TGTGCCAGTAGTATAACCGGACAGGGAAGAGGGGATACG.

Comment on this clone: The read finishes 3 residues shy of the CDR3 end, and the germline J gene is used to complete it. The gene calls are TRBV11-3 and TRBJ1-4; possible D gene TRBD1, 6 bases. The V and J ends lost 1 base and 8 bases respectively, with 11 bases between them. The length of the CDR3 is 14 residues. Germline CDR1 SGHNT, CDR2 YENEEA. The CDR3 sequence: CASSLVQGGEKLFF. The sequenced CDR3 bases are TGTGCCAGCAGCTTAGTACAGGGTGGAGAAAAA. The complete variable domain, with remaining parts taken from reference TRBV11-3 and TRBJ1-4, reads EAGVVQSPRYKIIEKKQPVAFWCNPISGHNTLYWYLQNLGQGPELLIRYENEEAVDDSQLPKDRFSAERLKGVDSTLKIQPAELGDSAVYLCASSLVQGGEKLFFGSGTQLSVL.

This clone was recorded a few times. The DNA ends 3 residues before the CDR3 does, and the rest of the CDR3 is filled in from the germline J gene. The sample carries other DNA sequences with the same CDR3. The chain carries TRBV19 and TRBJ1-3; D might be TRBD1 (6 bases). Per the germline V gene, CDR1 is LNHDA and CDR2 is SQIVND (reference sequence). The CDR3 has 14 residues. The germline V and J ends were trimmed by 10 bases and 1 base, with 14 bases remaining between them. CDR3 bases read: TGTGCCACCGGGACACCTTCTTCTGGAAACACC. Translation gives CATGTPSSGNT. Given in full, the CDR3 is CATGTPSSGNTIYF.

This clone was counted between two and nine times. Coverage ceases 3 residues before the CDR3 finishes, and the germline J gene fills in the end. V is TRBV7-8 and J is TRBJ1-5, with 9 positions matching TRBD1. V dropped 2 bases and J dropped 7; count of bases not matched to a gene: 9. The CDR3 length is 16 residues. CDR1 and CDR2 (germline): SGHVS, FQNEAQ. The CDR3 region is CASSLKGGQGRQPQHF. Incomplete CDR3 DNA: TGTGCCAGCAGCTTAAAGGGGGGACAGGGTAGGCAGCCC.

This clone was recorded at least ten times. The read halts 3 residues ahead of the CDR3 end, with the missing end drawn from the germline J gene. The V call is TRBV19, the J call TRBJ1-4; a weak D match, TRBD1 (5 bases). The CDR3 has 14 residues. Germline V gene lookup returns CDR1 LNHDA and CDR2 SQIVND (reference sequence). The sequenced part of the CDR3 DNA is TGTGCCAGTAGTCGACAGTCGGTCTCGGCGGAA. Translation gives CASSRQSVSAE. The full CDR3 is CASSRQSVSAELFF.

This clone came up many times. The CDR3 end is not reached by the read, which stops 3 residues before it; the germline J gene fills it in. V gene TRBV5-1 combines with J gene TRBJ1-3; 7 bases are shared with TRBD1. Trimming took 4 bases from V and 0 from J; bases not matched to a gene: 7. In germline, CDR1 is SGHRS, CDR2 YFSETQ. This CDR3 has 16 amino acids. Partial CDR3 DNA: TGCGCCAGCAGCCGTAACGGACAGGACTCTGGAAACACC. Translated: CASSRNGQDSGNT. The CDR3, in full, reads CASSRNGQDSGNTIYF.

On this clone: The read gets to within 3 residues of the CDR3 end, and the germline J gene fills in the rest. The chain joins TRBV5-6 to TRBJ2-3; 9 positions agree with TRBD2. V was pared by 3 bases and J by 3 bases, with 5 bases of the junction left unmatched. The germline CDR1 and CDR2 sequences are SGHDT and YYEEEE. The CDR3 totals 15 residues. CDR3 bases read: TGTGCCAGCAGCTCAGCTAGCGGGAATACAGATACG. It codes for CASSSASGNTDT. The entire CDR3 is CASSSASGNTDTQYF.

With respect to this clone: The read terminates 3 residues before the CDR3 end, so the remaining end is supplied by the germline J gene. The rearrangement joins TRBV18 to TRBJ2-1; D possibly corresponds to TRBD2 (5 bases). This CDR3 region has 15 residues. V lost 2 bases to trimming and J lost 7 bases, with 15 bases between them. Germline lookup yields CDR1 KGHSH and CDR2 LQKENI. CDR3 DNA, as far as it was read: TGTGCCAGCTCACCAAGCGCGAGCCCGGGGAATGAG. Residues: CASSPSASPGNE. The full CDR3 protein reads CASSPSASPGNEQFF.

Only a few counts were recorded for this clone. With the read ending 3 residues before the CDR3 end, the germline J gene is used to fill in that end. V is TRBV2 and J is TRBJ1-1; TRBD1 matches at 9 bases. Germline V lookup: CDR1 SNHLY, CDR2 FYNNEI. The CDR3 is 14 residues long. Trimming took 5 bases from V and 4 from J; bases not matched to a gene: 5. The CDR3 region is CASSPTGGVTEAFF. CDR3 DNA (partial): TGTGCCAGCAGTCCGACAGGGGGGGTCACTGAA. Full variable domain (remainder filled in from reference TRBV2 and TRBJ1-1): EPEVTQTPSHQVTQMGQEVILRCVPISNHLYFYWYRQILGQKVEFLVSFYNNEISEKSEIFDDQFSVERPDGSNFTLKIRSTKLEDSAMYFCASSPTGGVTEAFFGQGTRLTVV.

This clone appeared many times. The missing CDR3 end, 3 residues past where the read stops, is filled in from the germline J gene. The chain employs TRBV12-3 or TRBV12-4 and TRBJ2-3; 7 nucleotides align to TRBD2. The CDR3 runs 15 residues. The J segment lost 6 bases and the V segment lost 1 base, leaving 7 bases of the junction unmatched. CDR3: CASSLDAGAKDTQYF. Partial CDR3 DNA: TGTGCCAGCAGTTTAGATGCGGGAGCGAAGGATACG.

Remarks on this clone: The read stops 3 residues short of the end of the CDR3; the missing end is completed from the germline J gene. The chain joins TRBV11-2 to TRBJ2-2; maybe TRBD2 (6 bases). The CDR3 sequence is 13 residues long. Germline values: CDR1 SGHAT, CDR2 FQNNGV. The CDR3: CASSAGGPEKLFF. Incomplete CDR3 DNA: TGTGCCAGCAGCGCTGGAGGGCCCGAAAAG.

This clone was seen ten or more times. The CDR3 goes on 3 residues after the read ends, and that part is filled in from the germline J gene. The V and J genes are TRBV20-1 and TRBJ2-1, with 10 bases identical to TRBD2. Losses at the gene ends were 7 bases for V and 8 bases for J; bases not matched to a gene: 8. Looked up from germline, CDR1 is DFQATT and CDR2 is SNEGSKA (reference sequence). There are 13 residues in the CDR3. The chain's CDR3 is CSVGTSGIDEQFF. CDR3 DNA (partial): TGCAGTGTAGGAACTAGCGGGATCGATGAG.

Worth noting for this clone: The missing CDR3 end, 3 residues past where the read stops, is filled in from the germline J gene. The genes are TRBV2 and TRBJ2-2; TRBD1 aligns across 8 bases. The germline V gene encodes CDR1 SNHLY and CDR2 FYNNEI. The CDR3 contains 15 residues. The sequenced part of the CDR3 DNA is TGTGCCAGCAGAGGACAGGGCAGGGGAGATGAAAAG. Residues: CASRGQGRGDEK. The full CDR3 protein is CASRGQGRGDEKLFF.

In this sample, this clone turned up many times. The CDR3 is cut off 3 residues early in the read; its end comes from the germline J gene. The chain joins TRBV5-1 to TRBJ2-2; TRBD2 matches at 7 bases. Losses at the gene ends were 3 bases for V and 4 bases for J; bases not matched to a gene: 6. CDR1 and CDR2 (germline): SGHRS, YFSETQ. The length of the CDR3 is 15 residues. The chain's CDR3 is CASSSSGGATGELFF. Partial CDR3 DNA: TGCGCCAGCAGCTCTAGCGGTGGCGCCACCGGGGAG.

A remark on this clone: The CDR3 goes on 3 residues after the read ends, and that part is filled in from the germline J gene. The chain is built from TRBV7-3 and TRBJ2-3, with 13 bases lining up with TRBD2. Germline V lookup: CDR1 SGHTA, CDR2 FQGTGA. CDR3 size: 16 residues. The V segment lost 5 bases and the J segment 5 bases; nucleotides outside the gene matches: 7. The CDR3 protein is CASSPGTSGTGDTQYF. CDR3 DNA (partial): TGTGCCAGCAGCCCTGGGACTAGCGGGACCGGAGATACG.

On this clone: With the read ending 3 residues before the CDR3 end, the germline J gene is used to fill in that end. The chain is built from TRBV19 and TRBJ1-4; 10 nucleotides agree with TRBD1. Germline assignment: CDR1 LNHDA and CDR2 SQIVND (reference sequence). V lost 4 bases and J lost 0; bases outside the gene matches: 5. There are 17 residues in the CDR3. The CDR3 here is CASSTDRGTSTNEKLFF. The covered CDR3 bases are TGTGCCAGTAGTACGGACAGGGGGACATCAACTAATGAAAAA. The full variable domain, rest sourced from reference TRBV19 and TRBJ1-4, is DGGITQSPKYLFRKEGQNVTLSCEQNLNHDAMYWYRQDPGQGLRLIYYSQIVNDFQKGDIAEGYSVSREKKESFPLTVTSAQKNPTAFYLCASSTDRGTSTNEKLFFGSGTQLSVL.